The present TCR beta chain was sequenced within a study of T-cell reconstitution after alpha-beta-depleted transplantation in children. This CDR3 spans 15 amino acids. The ends lost 1 base at V and 1 base at J; junction bases unmatched: 2. Germline V gives CDR1 MGHRA, CDR2 YSYEKL. This clonotype was counted at least ten times. Antigen unknown. Regarding the study as a whole: T-cell counts and diversity at one year following transplant were attributed mainly to newly produced T cells. Several hundred graft clones that had expanded were reportedly the source of alpha-beta T cells about two months after transplant.

A library of TCRbeta sequences, prepared with unique molecular identifiers, was generated. MiXCR was run by TCRdb on the PCR reads, yielding one entry per CDR3 protein. The sample shows approximately 500,000 distinct CDR3 sequences, over 9.5% of them seen only once. Specimen: PBMCs, collected before TCRalphabeta/CD19-depleted stem cell transplant. The chain joins TRBV4-1 to TRBJ2-3, with 7 bases matching TRBD2. This TCR came from a child under 10 years old with inherited bone marrow failure, due to receive a stem cell transplant. The CDR3 DNA reads as TGCGCCAGCAGCCAAGGCGGGAGAGGCACAGATACGCAGTATTTT. Translating it yields CASSQGGRGTDTQYF.